This TCR beta chain was sequenced during a study of T cells in women clearing cervical HPV infection (dated by TCRdb to the late 2010s). Broadly, across the study: The cases were 20 to 30 women with histologically confirmed HPV16-related CIN3 or worse, and 2 of those women had invasive cancers. The controls were 25 or so women whose single incident HPV16 infection cleared within 12 months with no development of precancer or cancer. Blood from cases was collected at the visit where the lesion was first found, while blood from controls was collected once the infection could no longer be detected. Among cases, blood sampling occurred a median of 149 days after lesion detection, with an interquartile range of roughly 90 to 200 days. HLA typing was available for only a few women, so HLA type could not be excluded as a confounder. The exploratory proof-of-principle case-control study was nested within the Guanacaste HPV Natural History Study in Costa Rica and compared TCR repertoires across cervical HPV16 outcomes. Cases and controls were matched on year of sample collection and on age within five years. Cases had a median age of almost 35 years compared with 38 for controls, and baseline characteristics showed no significant differences between the groups. The parent cohort enrolled 10,049 women aged 18 or older in Guanacaste, Costa Rica, in about 1993 to 1994 and followed the women for roughly seven years. As quality controls, five blinded duplicates were added to each group, bringing the total to about 60 samples made up of about 50 participants and about 10 replicates.

General study outcomes and caveats: Whether associations preceded infection or resulted from infection could not be shown with the cross-sectional design, and effector/memory subsets and HPV-specific T cells were not isolated. TRBV6-7 relative abundance was lower in cases than in controls (roughly 0.11% versus 0.16%; Bonferroni P = 0.0008). By combining richness with V gene abundances, random forest classifiers separated cases from controls with an estimated AUC of around 0.8. Because the number of T cells per sample was unknown, the richness differences could reflect varying T-cell content rather than repertoire biology. CIN3+ cases had significantly higher TCR repertoire richness than controls across sequencing depths, but evenness did not differ between the groups.

Using the immunoSEQ assay, multiplex PCR amplified TCR beta CDR3 regions from an average of approximately 1,100 ng of genomic DNA per sample. To correct primer bias, the assay used a complete synthetic TCR repertoire to set an amplification baseline. Amplicons were sequenced on the Illumina platform. For the original study's pipeline: Sequences were error-corrected by clustering with frequency ratios and a modified nearest-neighbor algorithm and were then analyzed in the immunoSEQ Analyzer with IMGT gene definitions. At each rarefaction depth, TCR richness and evenness were averaged across 20 rarefaction repeats, and any sample with fewer sequences than the depth was left out. Wilcoxon rank sum tests with FDR correction were used to compare V, D and J gene relative abundances between the groups. In the blinded duplicates, the intraclass correlation was 90% to 97% for TCR richness and averaged about 80% across around 70 gene segments. As stored in TCRdb, this immuneACCESS dataset retains in-frame rearrangements with V and J assigned. A fraction of the clones does not appear; measured against another copy, unresolved V genes explain less than half of the discrepancy, and the remainder lacks a known reason. D and trimming were read from the DNA, whereas the V and J calls and clone size are those reported in that table. The sample table on file contains about 14,000 clones. The ten largest clonotypes hold approximately 7.6% of the sample.

Reading from cysteine to phenylalanine, the CDR3 counts 14 amino acids. The CDR3 was read in part: 33 bases, with the frame set at base 1. The germline V gene (reference sequence) sets CDR1 to SEHNR and CDR2 to FQNEAQ. Every participant had a single incident cervical HPV16 infection, and prevalent HPV16 infections were excluded. Cervical HPV DNA was detected by MY09/MY11 PCR, and genotyping was performed by dot-blot hybridization. About 14 mL of heparinized blood was centrifuged, after which the buffy coat was aliquoted, frozen at -30 degrees C, and then stored at -80 degrees C. Genomic DNA was extracted from buffy coat specimens using QIAGEN kits. A remark on this clone: Its antigen specificity is not known. The read gets to within 3 residues of the CDR3 end, and the germline J gene fills in the rest.

Sequenced sample: blood buffy coat. The sequence derives from a woman between 18 and 75 years old with a cervical HPV16 infection that either progressed to CIN3+ or cleared (not recorded which). The sequence is built from TRBV7-9 and TRBJ1-2; TRBD1 could be the D gene, as 5 bases match. CDR3 DNA (partial): TGTGCCAGCAGCTCGAGGGGCCCGATCGGTACC. The encoded protein is CASSSRGPIGT. The CDR3 as a whole reads CASSSRGPIGTYTF.